This T cell receptor beta chain derives from a study of tumor and adjacent non-tumor tissue in lung cancer. This sample's RNA came from whole unsorted tissue. More than 3 cm separated this lung sample from the edge of the tumor. Remarks on this clonotype: A read error may produce the germline difference seen at one junction end.

The CDR3 contains 15 residues. TCRbeta libraries were built with three rounds of nested PCR, modified from ARM-PCR. Via MiXCR, TCRdb re-called the multiplex PCR reads, giving one row per CDR3 protein. The sample yields roughly 90,000 distinct CDR3 sequences, more than 75% seen once. The sequence was obtained from a woman between 50 and 59 years old with non-small cell lung cancer. This chain joins TRBV12-3 or TRBV12-4 and TRBJ2-2; 7 bases map to TRBD1. The sample comprised distant non-tumor lung tissue. This CDR3 reads CASSLTWLDTGDLFF. The CDR3 nucleotides are TGTGCCAGCAGTTTGACATGGTTGGACACAGGGGACCTGTTTTTT.